The 27 T cell receptor beta chains reported below all come from one sample, sequenced in a study of cytomegalovirus exposure and HLA in healthy donors (dated by TCRdb to the late 2010s). Receptor amplification or capture employed the immunoSEQ multiplex PCR assay. A mixture of 60 forward primers for TCR Vbeta segments and 13 reverse primers for TCR Jbeta segments was used in the multiplex PCR. TCRdb stores this immuneACCESS table with in-frame sequences only. Part of the clones is absent; in the studies checked, under half of the shortfall reflects unresolved V genes, and no reason is known for the rest. Here the sample has around 94,000 clones; about 62% occur a single time. The biggest ten clones account for 3% to 4% of the sample. The sample was PBMCs. The receptors derive from a man between 25 and 39 years old in good health and CMV-seronegative.

The CDR3 DNA reads TGTGCCAGCAGCCAACAGGGTACCTGGGCCAACGTCCTGACTTTC. The encoded protein is CASSQQGTWANVLTF. The chain uses TRBV11-2 and TRBJ2-6; tentative D call: TRBD1 (6 bases). There are 15 residues in the CDR3. Between the trimmed V and J ends, which lost 5 bases and 5 bases, there was a span of 13 bases. CDR1 and CDR2 from the germline V gene are SGHAT and FQNNGV.

The V gene is TRBV23-1, the J gene TRBJ2-3, with 7 positions matching TRBD2. TRBV23-1 is an open reading frame, and its role is uncertain. There are 16 residues in the CDR3. V shed 3 bases and J 2 bases; nucleotides not matched to a gene: 8. The CDR3 sequence is CASSHHRAGYTDTQYF. Written as DNA, the CDR3 is TGCGCCAGCAGTCACCACCGAGCGGGGTACACAGATACGCAGTATTTT.

This clone was found a few times. The J gene is TRBJ1-3, the V gene TRBV5-4, with D possibly TRBD1 on 5 matching bases. The CDR3 covers 13 residues. Germline CDR1 is SGHNT and CDR2 is YYREEE (reference sequence). V shed 6 bases and J shed 3 bases, with 10 bases lying between them. The CDR3 protein is CASTLDSGNTIYF. Here the CDR3 DNA reads TGTGCCAGCACCCTCGACAGTGGAAACACCATATATTTT.

The rearrangement links TRBV28 to TRBJ1-3, with 8 bases matching TRBD1. Germline lookup yields CDR1 MDHEN and CDR2 SYDVKM. The CDR3 has 16 residues. Unmatched junction bases numbered 10, after V lost 7 bases and J lost 2 bases. Written as DNA, the CDR3 is TGTGCCAGCATTGCCGGACAGGGTCGGACTGGAAACACCATATATTTT. Amino acids: CASIAGQGRTGNTIYF. Combining the CDR3 with reference TRBV28 and TRBJ1-3 gives the whole variable domain DVKVTQSSRYLVKRTGEKVFLECVQDMDHENMFWYRQDPGLGLRLIYFSYDVKMKEKGDIPEGYSVSREKKERFSLILESASTNQTSMYLCASIAGQGRTGNTIYFGEGSWLTVV.

This clone was counted between two and nine times. The rearrangement uses TRBV27 and TRBJ2-7, with a weak D call TRBD1 (5 bases). The CDR3 is 12 residues long. The V gene lost 4 bases and the J gene lost 7 bases, with 11 bases spanning the gap. Germline loops: CDR1 MNHEY, CDR2 SMNVEV (reference sequence). The DNA for the CDR3 is TGTGCCAGCAGTTCCCCAGGGCCTGAGCAGTACTTC. Encoded protein: CASSSPGPEQYF.

CDR3 amino acids: CAWSVGVREGKLFF. CDR3 in DNA: TGTGCCTGGAGTGTAGGGGTCAGGGAAGGAAAACTGTTTTTT. The chain combines TRBV30 with TRBJ1-4, with a possible D match to TRBD1 (5 bases). CDR3 size: 14 residues. In germline, CDR1 is GTSNPN, CDR2 SVGIG (reference sequence). Trimming took 0 bases from V and 10 from J, leaving 15 bases between them.

This chain connects TRBV5-1 to TRBJ2-1; D gene ambiguous. From germline, CDR1 is SGHRS and CDR2 YFSETQ. V shed 5 bases and J shed 0 bases, with 12 bases lying between them. The CDR3 has 15 residues. The CDR3 protein is CASREQMSSYNEQFF. CDR3 nucleotide sequence: TGCGCCAGCAGAGAACAGATGAGCTCCTACAATGAGCAGTTCTTC.

The chain combines TRBV28 with TRBJ1-2, with D possibly TRBD1 on 5 matching bases. The CDR3 runs 13 residues. The germline V and J ends were trimmed by 8 bases and 7 bases, with 17 bases remaining between them. Germline loops: CDR1 MDHEN, CDR2 SYDVKM. CDR3 in amino acids: CASYDGGLAGYTF. In DNA form, the CDR3 reads TGTGCCAGCTATGACGGGGGGTTGGCTGGCTACACCTTC.

The rearrangement links TRBV2 to TRBJ1-4; D perhaps matches TRBD1 (5 bases). Trimming stripped 3 bases from V and 7 bases from J, with 18 bases between. This CDR3 is 16 amino acids long. Germline V gives CDR1 SNHLY, CDR2 FYNNEI. The CDR3 is CASSDPRGAIREKLFF. The CDR3 DNA reads as TGTGCCAGCAGTGATCCCCGCGGGGCTATACGTGAAAAACTGTTTTTT. The whole variable domain, remainder taken from reference TRBV2 and TRBJ1-4, is EPEVTQTPSHQVTQMGQEVILRCVPISNHLYFYWYRQILGQKVEFLVSFYNNEISEKSEIFDDQFSVERPDGSNFTLKIRSTKLEDSAMYFCASSDPRGAIREKLFFGSGTQLSVL.

This clone came up a few times. The chain uses TRBV6-1 and TRBJ2-7; possible D gene TRBD1, 6 bases. Germline CDR1 is MNHNS and CDR2 is SASEGT. Trimming took off 2 bases at V and 4 bases at J, with 9 bases between the two ends. The CDR3 extends over 13 amino acids. The CDR3 here is CASSEPGQYEQYF. Written as DNA, the CDR3 is TGTGCCAGCAGTGAACCTGGACAGTACGAGCAGTACTTC.

The sample holds one count of this clone. An end of the junction does not agree with germline; a read error may underlie this. The chain is built from TRBV7-7 and TRBJ2-1; D is possibly TRBD1 (6 bases). The CDR3 runs to 15 residues. Germline loops: CDR1 SSHAT, CDR2 FNYEAQ (reference sequence). As DNA, the CDR3 is TGTGCTAGCAGCTTAAATGTAGGGGGTCACAATGAGCAGTTCTTC. Encoded protein: CASSLNVGGHNEQFF.

This chain uses TRBV6-5 with TRBJ1-2; D perhaps matches TRBD1 (5 bases). The CDR3 totals 14 residues. Germline V gene lookup returns CDR1 MNHEY and CDR2 SVGAGI. Trimming took off 5 bases at V and 2 bases at J, with 12 bases between the two ends. The CDR3 loop reads CASSQRAGNYGYTF. The CDR3 DNA is TGTGCCAGCAGTCAAAGGGCAGGGAACTATGGCTACACCTTC.

The chain carries TRBV18 and TRBJ2-1, with 8 bases identical to TRBD1. Germline V gene data show CDR1 as KGHSH and CDR2 as LQKENI. V shed 3 bases, J shed 8 bases, and the junction held 6 bases outside the gene matches. This CDR3 comprises 14 residues. In DNA, the CDR3 is TGTGCCAGCTCACCTCGACAGGGGTTTGATGAGCAGTTCTTC. This codes for CASSPRQGFDEQFF.

This rearrangement joins TRBV6-4 to TRBJ1-2; no reliable D call. The CDR3 is made up of 15 amino acids. CDR1 and CDR2 from the germline V gene are MRHNA and SNTAGT. The germline V and J ends were trimmed by 0 bases and 5 bases, with 13 bases remaining between them. The CDR3 sequence is CASSDSGLGSYGYTF. The CDR3 DNA reads TGTGCCAGCAGTGACTCAGGACTAGGAAGTTATGGCTACACCTTC.

The chain employs TRBV10-3 and TRBJ2-7, with a possible D match to TRBD1 (6 bases). Trimming cost V 4 bases and J 4 bases, with 11 bases left between them. Germline CDR1 and CDR2: ENHRY and SYGVKD. This CDR3 is 13 amino acids long. CDR3 DNA sequence: TGTGCCATCAGTGCCCCGGACAGATACGAGCAGTACTTC. Its translation is CAISAPDRYEQYF.

The chain joins TRBV5-1 to TRBJ2-1, with 12 positions matching TRBD2. This CDR3 is built from 16 residues. The germline V gene has CDR1 SGHRS and CDR2 YFSETQ. With 0 bases clipped from V and 5 bases from J, the junction kept 3 bases outside the gene matches. In DNA form, the CDR3 reads TGCGCCAGCAGCTTGGGGGCTAGCGGGAGGGACAATGAGCAGTTCTTC. It is translated as CASSLGASGRDNEQFF.

This chain connects TRBV12-5 to TRBJ2-3; a possible D gene is TRBD1 (6 bases). The CDR3 runs to 15 residues. Trimming took off 2 bases at V and 1 base at J, with 10 bases between the two ends. Germline CDR1 reads LGHNT; CDR2 reads FRNRAP. CDR3 sequence reads: CASGLSGVRTDTQYF. In DNA form, the CDR3 reads TGTGCTAGTGGTTTGTCAGGGGTCCGCACAGATACGCAGTATTTT.

The chain carries TRBV4-1 and TRBJ1-2; 9 bases line up with TRBD1. The germline gives CDR1 MGHRA, CDR2 YSYEKL. V dropped 4 bases and J dropped 2; count of bases not matched to a gene: 5. The CDR3 has 15 residues. CDR3: CASSPTGGLNYGYTF. As DNA, the CDR3 is TGCGCCAGCAGCCCGACAGGGGGATTGAACTATGGCTACACCTTC.

About this clone: Compared with germline, one end of the junction differs, possibly owing to a read error. The chain links TRBV6-1 to TRBJ2-7; perhaps TRBD1 as D (5 bases). Germline V gene sequence: CDR1 MNHNS, CDR2 SASEGT. The CDR3 has 15 amino acids. DNA for the CDR3: TGTGCCAGCAGAGAAGACAGAACTTTCTCCTACGAGCAGTACTTC. This sequence encodes CASREDRTFSYEQYF.

The chain employs TRBV28 and TRBJ2-3, with 13 bases fitting TRBD2. Trimming removed 6 bases from V and 6 bases from J; junction bases left unmatched: 9. This CDR3 has 16 amino acids. CDR1 MDHEN and CDR2 SYDVKM come from the germline V gene. The CDR3 here is CASRGRTSGRTDTQYF. The DNA for the CDR3 is TGTGCCAGCAGGGGTAGGACTAGCGGGAGAACTGATACGCAGTATTTT.

This clone is a singleton in its sample. The CDR3 coding sequence is TGCGCCAGCAGCGCTGGCGGGAGCGTTAGCACAGATACGCAGTATTTT. Its protein product is CASSAGGSVSTDTQYF. The chain has TRBV5-1 and TRBJ2-3, with TRBD2 matching over 7 bases. The CDR3 is 16 amino acids. V was pared by 4 bases and J by 0 bases, with 8 bases of the junction left unmatched. The germline V gene has CDR1 SGHRS and CDR2 YFSETQ.

This clone was seen a few times. The chain links TRBV7-9 to TRBJ2-2; a weak D match, TRBD1 (5 bases). Trimming pared 6 bases from V and 5 bases from J, leaving 19 bases between. Germline lookup yields CDR1 SEHNR and CDR2 FQNEAQ (reference sequence). The CDR3 is 16 residues long. The CDR3 sequence: CASRPPQQGITGELFF. CDR3 sequence (DNA): TGTGCCAGCAGACCTCCCCAGCAGGGTATAACCGGGGAGCTGTTTTTT.

The chain is built from TRBV6-5 and TRBJ1-3; D gene ambiguous. The CDR3 is 14 amino acids. V dropped 0 bases and J dropped 2 bases, with 5 bases sitting between them. Germline CDR1 and CDR2: MNHEY and SVGAGI. CDR3 residues: CASSYSGAGNTIYF. The CDR3 DNA sequence: TGTGCCAGCAGTTACTCCGGGGCTGGAAACACCATATATTTT.

The chain joins TRBV19 to TRBJ2-2; the match to TRBD2 covers 8 bases. Germline CDR1 reads LNHDA; CDR2 reads SQIVND (reference sequence). The CDR3 has 16 residues. V dropped 10 bases and J dropped 1; count of bases not matched to a gene: 11. The CDR3 bases are TGTGCCACAATCGGGGGGGTGCTTATGAACACCGGGGAGCTGTTTTTT. This codes for CATIGGVLMNTGELFF.

This clone occurred once. V gene TRBV6-5 combines with J gene TRBJ1-2; the D is unclear. There are 12 residues in the CDR3. Trimming cost V 6 bases and J 6 bases, with 11 bases left between them. Per the germline V gene, CDR1 is MNHEY and CDR2 is SVGAGI. The CDR3 protein is CASRTVVNGYTF. The DNA of the CDR3 is TGTGCCAGCAGGACTGTAGTTAATGGCTACACCTTC.

As for this clone: Other DNA variants within this sample encode the same CDR3. The DNA for the CDR3 is TGTGCCAGCAGCTTGGCCAAGGCGGGAAACCCTTATTTTTATGAGCAGTACTTC. It yields the protein CASSLAKAGNPYFYEQYF. This chain connects TRBV5-5 to TRBJ2-7, with D perhaps matching TRBD2 (6 bases). Germline V gene lookup returns CDR1 SGHKS and CDR2 YYEKEE (reference sequence). The CDR3 spans 18 residues. With 0 bases removed from V and 7 bases from J, the gap between germline ends came to 26 bases. The full variable domain, with the rest looked up from reference TRBV5-5 and TRBJ2-7, is DAGVTQSPTHLIKTRGQQVTLRCSPISGHKSVSWYQQVLGQGPQFIFQYYEKEERGRGNFPDRFSARQFPNYSSELNVNALLLGDSALYLCASSLAKAGNPYFYEQYFGPGTRLTVT.

The chain is built from TRBV10-3 and TRBJ1-1; 9 bases agree with TRBD1. The V segment lost 2 bases and the J segment 10 bases; nucleotides outside the gene matches: 5. Germline-derived CDR1 and CDR2 are ENHRY and SYGVKD. There are 13 residues in the CDR3. CDR3 sequence: CAISEVKDRGAFF. The CDR3 DNA reads TGTGCCATCAGTGAGGTTAAGGACAGGGGAGCTTTCTTT.